This entry lists 18 T cell receptor beta chains sequenced from one sample in a study of blood T cell repertoires in COVID-19. Clones were read by immunoSEQ multiplex PCR, and TCRdb kept only the in-frame ones, dropping some. This table holds hundreds of thousands of clones, about 85% found once. Sample: peripheral blood. Source of these receptors: a woman under 30 who had recovered from COVID-19.

This clone was seen just once. The chain carries TRBV5-8 and TRBJ2-1, with 10 bases identical to TRBD2. V trimming: 0 bases; J trimming: 10 bases; junction bases outside the gene matches: 16. Germline V CDR1 and CDR2: SGHTS, YDEGEE. This CDR3 is built from 18 residues. The CDR3 spells CASSLVEEWPSGSVEQFF. Written as DNA, the CDR3 is TGTGCCAGCAGCTTGGTTGAAGAGTGGCCTAGCGGGAGTGTGGAGCAGTTCTTC.

The chain couples TRBV24-1 to TRBJ2-1; 10 bases match TRBD2. The trim removed 2 bases at V and 9 bases at J, leaving 9 bases unmatched. CDR3 length: 16 residues. The germline CDR1 and CDR2 sequences are KGHDR and SFDVKD. Written as DNA, the CDR3 is TGTGCCACCAGTGATTCCGCTAGCGGGAGTCAAGGTGAGCAGTTCTTC. Residues: CATSDSASGSQGEQFF.

This rearrangement joins TRBV7-9 to TRBJ2-5, with 8 bases lining up with TRBD1. Germline trimming cut 4 bases from V and 4 bases from J; bases unmatched to any gene: 5. The CDR3 length is 14 residues. Germline CDR1 reads SEHNR; CDR2 reads FQNEAQ (reference sequence). The CDR3 spells CASSYGQGGETQYF. CDR3 sequence (DNA): TGTGCCAGCAGCTACGGACAGGGCGGAGAGACCCAGTACTTC. The full variable domain, with the rest looked up from reference TRBV7-9 and TRBJ2-5, is DTGVSQNPRHKITKRGQNVTFRCDPISEHNRLYWYRQTLGQGPEFLTYFQNEAQLEKSRLLSDRFSAERPKGSFSTLEIQRTEQGDSAMYLCASSYGQGGETQYFGPGTRLLVL.

The chain joins TRBV6-2 or TRBV6-3 to TRBJ1-1, with a weak D call TRBD1 (5 bases). CDR3 size: 21 residues. Germline V lookup: CDR1 MNHEY, CDR2 SVGEGT. Deletions cut 6 bases from V and 1 base from J, with 33 bases between. The CDR3 reads CASSPVPQFFLGSGANTEAFF. In DNA form, the CDR3 reads TGTGCCAGCAGCCCTGTCCCGCAGTTCTTTCTGGGGAGCGGGGCGAACACTGAAGCTTTCTTT.

This clone was counted between two and nine times. The chain uses TRBV11-2 and TRBJ2-2, with 7 positions matching TRBD2. The V and J ends lost 5 bases and 6 bases, in that order; junction bases with no gene match: 9. CDR1 is SGHAT, CDR2 FQNNGV, per germline. The CDR3 is 15 residues long. As DNA, the CDR3 is TGTGCCAGCAGCCTGGGCGGGGGAATCCCCGGGGAGCTGTTTTTT. This codes for CASSLGGGIPGELFF.

The chain has TRBV3-1 (or the pseudogene TRBV3-2) and TRBJ1-2; 10 bases map to TRBD1. Unmatched junction bases numbered 9, after V lost 3 bases and J lost 2 bases. The CDR3 length is 17 residues. Germline CDR1 is LGHDT and CDR2 is YNNKEL (reference sequence). CDR3 bases: TGTGCCAGCAGCCAGATGTTGGGACAGGGGACAAACTATGGCTACACCTTC. Amino acid sequence: CASSQMLGQGTNYGYTF.

V is TRBV3-1 (or the pseudogene TRBV3-2) and J is TRBJ2-1, with 12 bases that match TRBD2. Looked up from germline, CDR1 is LGHDT and CDR2 is YNNKEL (reference sequence). J was trimmed by 9 bases and V by 0 bases; bases with no gene match: 6. The CDR3 totals 16 residues. The CDR3: CASSQDALAGGVEQFF. The DNA for the CDR3 is TGTGCCAGCAGCCAAGATGCCCTAGCGGGAGGGGTTGAGCAGTTCTTC.

The V call is TRBV30, the J call TRBJ2-1; 13 bases match TRBD2. The CDR3 spans 15 residues. The ends lost 3 bases at V and 8 bases at J; junction bases unmatched: 7. Germline CDR1 is GTSNPN and CDR2 is SVGIG (reference sequence). The CDR3 DNA is TGTGCCTGGAGCAAAGGACTAGCGGGAGTTTATGAGCAGTTCTTC. It specifies CAWSKGLAGVYEQFF.

The genes are TRBV13 and TRBJ2-7, with TRBD1 matching over 8 bases. The germline V gene has CDR1 PRHDT and CDR2 FYEKMQ (reference sequence). V lost 0 bases to trimming and J lost 3 bases; unmatched junction nucleotides: 13. The CDR3 has 18 residues. The CDR3 protein is CASSLGRSSATGVYEQYF. The CDR3 bases are TGTGCCAGCAGCTTAGGCCGGTCTTCCGCGACAGGGGTCTACGAGCAGTACTTC.

The chain links TRBV30 to TRBJ2-2; 7 nucleotides line up with TRBD2. The CDR3 length is 18 residues. The germline gives CDR1 GTSNPN, CDR2 SVGIG (reference sequence). The trim removed 1 base at V and 0 bases at J, leaving 11 bases unmatched. In DNA form, the CDR3 reads TGTGCCTGGAGTGAGACAGCGGGGCCCGCCGCGAACACCGGGGAGCTGTTTTTT. This codes for CAWSETAGPAANTGELFF.

The genes are TRBV3-1 (or the pseudogene TRBV3-2) and TRBJ1-1; TRBD1 agrees at 10 bases. This CDR3 contains 21 residues. Germline V gene sequence: CDR1 LGHDT, CDR2 YNNKEL (reference sequence). V lost 3 bases to trimming and J lost 3 bases; unmatched junction nucleotides: 22. CDR3 sequence reads: CASSHHVPGQGNKIVDTEAFF. The CDR3 DNA reads as TGTGCCAGCAGCCACCACGTCCCGGGACAGGGGAATAAGATCGTGGACACTGAAGCTTTCTTT.

This chain links TRBV5-1 with TRBJ1-1; D perhaps matches TRBD1 (6 bases). Germline V gene lookup returns CDR1 SGHRS and CDR2 YFSETQ. This CDR3 contains 13 residues. V gave up 4 bases and J gave up 3 bases, with 10 bases separating them. CDR3 in DNA: TGCGCCAGCAGCATCTGGACAGACACTGAAGCTTTCTTT. Protein: CASSIWTDTEAFF.

The genes are TRBV6-4 and TRBJ2-1, with D possibly TRBD2 on 6 matching bases. The CDR3 totals 15 residues. Germline V CDR1 and CDR2: MRHNA, SNTAGT. V shed 0 bases and J shed 0 bases, with 6 bases lying between them. The CDR3 coding sequence is TGTGCCAGCAGTGACTCGCGGGACTCCTACAATGAGCAGTTCTTC. It encodes CASSDSRDSYNEQFF.

The rearrangement joins TRBV6-5 to TRBJ1-2; 10 bases agree with TRBD1. This CDR3 spans 14 amino acids. Per germline, CDR1 MNHEY and CDR2 SVGAGI. The J segment lost 7 bases and the V segment lost 7 bases, leaving 9 bases of the junction unmatched. The CDR3 loop is CASTEDRGRGGYTF. The CDR3 DNA follows: TGTGCCAGCACCGAAGACAGGGGGCGCGGTGGCTACACCTTC.

This clone was counted a single time. The chain couples TRBV4-3 to TRBJ2-6, with D maybe TRBD2 (7 bases). Germline-derived CDR1 and CDR2 are LGHNA and YSLEER. Trimming removed 3 bases at V and 0 bases at J, with 9 bases between. The CDR3 runs 16 residues. The CDR3 DNA reads as TGCGCCAGCAGCCAGGGAGGGGGCTCTGGGGCCAACGTCCTGACTTTC. The encoded protein is CASSQGGGSGANVLTF.

The gene calls are TRBV30 and TRBJ1-5; 9 bases align to TRBD1. V lost 3 bases, J lost 4 bases, and 10 bases stayed unmatched. Germline V lookup: CDR1 GTSNPN, CDR2 SVGIG (reference sequence). The CDR3 covers 16 residues. The chain's CDR3 is CAWRGQGSWRNQPQHF. The CDR3 bases are TGTGCCTGGAGGGGACAGGGCTCTTGGCGTAATCAGCCCCAGCATTTT.

This chain links TRBV29-1 with TRBJ2-1; TRBD1 might be the D (5 bases). CDR3 length: 17 residues. Germline CDR1 and CDR2: SQVTM and ANQGSEA. V shed 1 base and J shed 3 bases, with 19 bases lying between them. The CDR3 nucleotides read TGCAGCGTTGAAGGGGTCCCCAGGGAAGGTGACTACAATGAGCAGTTCTTC. Its translation is CSVEGVPREGDYNEQFF.

The rearrangement links TRBV7-2 to TRBJ2-1; D might be TRBD1 (6 bases). Deletions cut 5 bases from V and 9 bases from J, with 17 bases between. CDR1 SGHTA and CDR2 FQGNSA come from the germline V gene. The CDR3 length is 14 residues. CDR3 nucleotides: TGTGCCAGCAGCCCAGGGGTTTCCATCAGTGAGCAGTTCTTC. This gives the protein CASSPGVSISEQFF.